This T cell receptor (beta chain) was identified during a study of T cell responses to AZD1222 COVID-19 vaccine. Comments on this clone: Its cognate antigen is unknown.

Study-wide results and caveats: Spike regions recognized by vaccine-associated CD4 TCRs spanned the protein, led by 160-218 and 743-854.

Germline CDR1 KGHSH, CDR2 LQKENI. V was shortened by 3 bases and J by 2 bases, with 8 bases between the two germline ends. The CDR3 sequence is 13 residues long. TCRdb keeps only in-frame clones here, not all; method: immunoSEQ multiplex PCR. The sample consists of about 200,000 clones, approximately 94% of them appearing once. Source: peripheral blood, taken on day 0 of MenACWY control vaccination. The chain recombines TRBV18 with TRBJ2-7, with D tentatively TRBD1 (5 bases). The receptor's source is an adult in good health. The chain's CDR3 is CASSPRQTYEQYF. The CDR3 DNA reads TGTGCCAGCTCACCCAGACAGACCTACGAGCAGTACTTC.